The 28 T cell receptor beta chains listed next were all sequenced from one sample in a study of blood T cell repertoires in COVID-19. Sequencing was performed with immunoSEQ multiplex PCR; in TCRdb, only in-frame clones are kept and a portion is missing. The sample holds fewer than 150,000 clones, roughly 86% seen once. The source material was peripheral blood. The source is a man over 45 with active or convalescent COVID-19.

This clone was counted between two and nine times. The chain joins TRBV11-2 to TRBJ1-3; 7 bases map to TRBD1. Looked up from germline, CDR1 is SGHAT and CDR2 is FQNNGV. V lost 2 bases to trimming and J lost 2 bases; unmatched junction nucleotides: 6. The CDR3 length is 16 residues. Here the CDR3 DNA reads TGTGCCAGCAGCTTAACTACACAGGGGACTGGAAACACCATATATTTT. Protein product: CASSLTTQGTGNTIYF.

This clone was counted a single time. The chain has TRBV28 and TRBJ1-5; 7 bases map to TRBD1. The CDR3 has 19 residues. Trimming took 1 base from V and 3 from J; bases not matched to a gene: 15. Germline V lookup: CDR1 MDHEN, CDR2 SYDVKM. CDR3 region: CASSLLPGTVEVNNQPQHF. The CDR3, as DNA: TGTGCCAGCAGTTTATTGCCCGGGACAGTGGAAGTCAACAATCAGCCCCAGCATTTT.

This chain connects TRBV24-1 to TRBJ1-2, with 9 bases aligning to TRBD1. Germline assignment: CDR1 KGHDR and CDR2 SFDVKD. The CDR3 totals 15 residues. Germline trimming cut 4 bases from V and 2 bases from J; bases unmatched to any gene: 4. The CDR3 reads CATSEPGQGNYGYTF. The CDR3 bases are TGTGCCACCAGTGAACCTGGACAGGGGAACTATGGCTACACCTTC.

This chain joins TRBV7-6 and TRBJ1-3, with D possibly TRBD1 on 6 matching bases. Germline assignment: CDR1 SGHVS and CDR2 FNYEAQ. The germline V and J ends were trimmed by 3 bases and 0 bases, with 9 bases remaining between them. CDR3 length: 15 amino acids. The CDR3 DNA is TGTGCCAGCAGCTTCAGGGACACCTCTGGAAACACCATATATTTT. Protein sequence: CASSFRDTSGNTIYF. Filled out from reference TRBV7-6 and TRBJ1-3, the complete variable domain reads GAGVSQSPRYKVTKRGQDVALRCDPISGHVSLYWYRQALGQGPEFLTYFNYEAQQDKSGLPNDRFSAERPEGSISTLTIQRTEQRDSAMYRCASSFRDTSGNTIYFGEGSWLTVV.

This chain uses TRBV24-1 with TRBJ2-2; 7 bases fit TRBD1. Germline CDR1 and CDR2: KGHDR and SFDVKD. Trimming cost V 3 bases and J 2 bases; bases outside gene matches: 5. CDR3 length: 16 residues. DNA of the CDR3: TGTGCCACCAGTGATCCACGGACAGGTAACACCGGGGAGCTGTTTTTT. Protein product: CATSDPRTGNTGELFF.

This chain uses TRBV28 with TRBJ2-5; D gene unclear. Looked up from germline, CDR1 is MDHEN and CDR2 is SYDVKM. Trimming removed 5 bases at V and 5 bases at J, with 9 bases between. This CDR3 has 12 residues. CDR3 nucleotides: TGTGCCAGCAGTCCCCCCCGGGAGACCCAGTACTTC. Translation: CASSPPRETQYF.

The chain joins TRBV13 to TRBJ2-5; 7 bases fit TRBD1. CDR1 is PRHDT, CDR2 FYEKMQ, per germline (reference sequence). This CDR3 is built from 14 residues. The trim removed 5 bases at V and 5 bases at J, leaving 8 bases unmatched. CDR3 nucleotides: TGTGCCAGCAGCCACGGGACAGCGGCCGAGACCCAGTACTTC. Protein: CASSHGTAAETQYF.

Only one count was recorded for this clone. V gene TRBV4-1 combines with J gene TRBJ1-5; 8 positions match TRBD1. Germline V gene sequence: CDR1 MGHRA, CDR2 YSYEKL. This CDR3 has 15 amino acids. Germline trimming cut 6 bases from V and 1 base from J; bases unmatched to any gene: 5. In DNA, the CDR3 is TGCGCCAGCAGTTTCCGACAGGGGAGCAATCAGCCCCAGCATTTT. It translates to CASSFRQGSNQPQHF.

V usage is TRBV28 and J usage is TRBJ1-2, with 12 nucleotides matching TRBD1. The CDR3 runs to 14 residues. V lost 6 bases and J lost 7; bases outside the gene matches: 6. From germline, CDR1 is MDHEN and CDR2 SYDVKM. CDR3 nucleotide sequence: TGTGCCAGCAGACCGGGACAGGGGGCTCGTGGCTACACCTTC. This gives the protein CASRPGQGARGYTF.

The chain employs TRBV15 and TRBJ2-7; TRBD1 agrees at 8 bases. Germline trimming cut 2 bases from V and 2 bases from J; bases unmatched to any gene: 5. CDR1 is LNHNV and CDR2 is YYDKDF in the germline V gene (reference sequence). The CDR3 is 15 amino acids. CDR3 in DNA: TGTGCCACCAGCAGACAAGGACAGGGTACCTACGAGCAGTACTTC. Protein sequence: CATSRQGQGTYEQYF.

This clone was picked up one time. V gene TRBV19 combines with J gene TRBJ1-5, with D uncertain. V was pared by 5 bases and J by 1 base, with 12 bases between. This CDR3 has 15 residues. The germline V gene encodes CDR1 LNHDA and CDR2 SQIVND (reference sequence). The CDR3 loop reads CASSSNTRSNQPQHF. DNA of the CDR3: TGTGCCAGTAGTTCCAATACGAGAAGCAATCAGCCCCAGCATTTT.

The chain joins TRBV2 to TRBJ2-7; D ambiguous. Trimming cost V 1 base and J 9 bases, with 10 bases left between them. The germline V gene encodes CDR1 SNHLY and CDR2 FYNNEI. The CDR3 is made up of 12 amino acids. In DNA form, the CDR3 reads TGTGCCAGCAGTGAAGACATAACGGGGCAGTACTTC. It translates to CASSEDITGQYF.

The rearrangement joins TRBV15 to TRBJ2-6; the D is unclear. From germline, CDR1 is LNHNV and CDR2 YYDKDF (reference sequence). With 5 bases removed from V and 0 bases from J, the gap between germline ends came to 11 bases. This CDR3 is built from 16 residues. CDR3 nucleotide sequence: TGTGCCACCAGCCCCCCAGGTCCCTCTGGGGCCAACGTCCTGACTTTC. Amino acids: CATSPPGPSGANVLTF.

The chain carries TRBV9 and TRBJ2-5, with D possibly TRBD1 on 5 matching bases. The CDR3 consists of 15 residues. V lost 3 bases and J lost 2, with 14 bases in between. Germline values: CDR1 SGDLS, CDR2 YYNGEE. The CDR3 spells CASSAVKGQQETQYF. As DNA, the CDR3 is TGTGCCAGCAGCGCTGTCAAAGGACAACAAGAGACCCAGTACTTC.

This clone was found once. V usage is TRBV28 and J usage is TRBJ2-4; D uncertain. The CDR3 contains 14 residues. Germline loops: CDR1 MDHEN, CDR2 SYDVKM. Trimming cost V 3 bases and J 3 bases, with 9 bases left between them. The CDR3 DNA reads TGTGCCAGCAGTTTTCGGTCAGGCAAAAACATTCAGTACTTC. Protein: CASSFRSGKNIQYF.

This clone was recorded a few times. The chain is built from TRBV24-1 and TRBJ2-7; D call uncertain. Germline CDR1 KGHDR, CDR2 SFDVKD. Trimming cost V 4 bases and J 12 bases, with 15 bases left between them. CDR3 length equals 12 residues. The CDR3 loop is CATSDLGIVRYF. In nucleotides, the CDR3 is TGTGCCACCAGTGACCTAGGAATTGTGCGGTACTTC.

V usage is TRBV29-1 and J usage is TRBJ1-2, with a tentative D call TRBD1 (6 bases). Germline values: CDR1 SQVTM, CDR2 ANQGSEA. V was trimmed by 0 bases and J by 1 base, leaving 12 bases between them. CDR3 length: 15 amino acids. CDR3 residues: CSVEDRTDLNYGYTF. DNA of the CDR3: TGCAGCGTTGAAGATCGGACAGACCTTAACTATGGCTACACCTTC.

The rearrangement joins TRBV7-8 to TRBJ2-3, with no clear D. Trimming stripped 2 bases from V and 0 bases from J, with 12 bases between. The CDR3 consists of 16 residues. Germline V lookup: CDR1 SGHVS, CDR2 FQNEAQ. CDR3 bases: TGTGCCAGCAGCTTACTAGTTGCCGCTAGCACAGATACGCAGTATTTT. Its translation is CASSLLVAASTDTQYF.

The chain recombines TRBV2 with TRBJ2-5, with 12 bases that match TRBD2. The V gene's germline CDR1 is SNHLY and CDR2 FYNNEI. V shed 0 bases and J 5 bases; nucleotides not matched to a gene: 1. The CDR3 has 15 residues. The chain's CDR3 is CASSEALAGGETQYF. DNA of the CDR3: TGTGCCAGCAGTGAAGCGCTAGCGGGAGGGGAGACCCAGTACTTC.

This chain links TRBV25-1 with TRBJ2-2; D not certain. This CDR3 contains 13 residues. V was pared by 6 bases and J by 4 bases, with 9 bases between. Germline loops: CDR1 MGHDK, CDR2 SYGVNS. The CDR3 nucleotides are TGTGCCAGCAGCCTCGGTGGCACCGGGGAGCTGTTTTTT. Translating gives CASSLGGTGELFF.

The chain uses TRBV5-6 and TRBJ2-7; TRBD1 matches at 8 bases. CDR1 and CDR2 (germline): SGHDT, YYEEEE. This CDR3 is 14 amino acids long. J was trimmed by 9 bases and V by 2 bases; bases with no gene match: 10. The CDR3 sequence is CASSFNRGITVQYF. In nucleotides, the CDR3 is TGTGCCAGCAGCTTTAACAGGGGGATTACGGTGCAGTACTTC.

V usage is TRBV10-2 and J usage is TRBJ1-5; 9 bases line up with TRBD1. CDR1 is WSHSY and CDR2 is SAAADI in the germline V gene. The CDR3 consists of 15 residues. The trim removed 4 bases at V and 5 bases at J, leaving 6 bases unmatched. The CDR3 DNA is TGCGCCAGCAGTGCCGGGGACAGGGTCGATCAGCCCCAGCATTTT. It encodes CASSAGDRVDQPQHF.

This rearrangement joins TRBV6-2 or TRBV6-3 to TRBJ2-1, with 9 bases matching TRBD2. The CDR3 covers 16 residues. Germline CDR1 reads MNHEY; CDR2 reads SVGEGT. V was clipped by 4 bases and J by 9 bases; unmatched bases: 13. CDR3 sequence: CASSSQGSGRLGEQFF. In DNA, the CDR3 is TGTGCCAGCAGTTCTCAGGGTAGCGGGAGATTGGGTGAGCAGTTCTTC.

This chain uses TRBV24-1 with TRBJ2-1, with 8 positions matching TRBD2. Trimming removed 8 bases from V and 8 bases from J; junction bases left unmatched: 10. Germline values: CDR1 KGHDR, CDR2 SFDVKD. The CDR3 has 14 amino acids. CDR3 bases: TGTGCCACCATGGCGGGAGGCAGTTTCTATGAGCAGTTCTTC. As protein: CATMAGGSFYEQFF.

The V call is TRBV19, the J call TRBJ2-7; D is unclear. The CDR3 runs to 15 residues. In germline, CDR1 is LNHDA, CDR2 SQIVND (reference sequence). The V gene lost 1 base and the J gene lost 0 bases, with 10 bases spanning the gap. The CDR3 reads CASSIGAVSSYEQYF. Written as DNA, the CDR3 is TGTGCCAGTAGTATAGGGGCAGTGAGCTCCTACGAGCAGTACTTC.

This clone was counted between two and nine times. V usage is TRBV18 and J usage is TRBJ1-6, with a possible D match to TRBD1 (5 bases). The CDR3 is 16 amino acids. From germline, CDR1 is KGHSH and CDR2 LQKENI. The V gene lost 1 base and the J gene lost 7 bases, with 14 bases spanning the gap. CDR3 protein: CASSPQRSKGNSPLHF. Here the CDR3 DNA reads TGTGCCAGCTCACCACAAAGGTCGAAGGGGAATTCACCCCTCCACTTT.

The rearrangement uses TRBV7-9 and TRBJ2-2; D is possibly TRBD1 (5 bases). Germline loops: CDR1 SEHNR, CDR2 FQNEAQ (reference sequence). V dropped 4 bases and J dropped 4 bases, with 16 bases sitting between them. The CDR3 has 16 residues. CDR3 in amino acids: CASSSSGLRSTGELFF. The CDR3 bases are TGTGCCAGCAGCTCCTCAGGGCTTCGGAGCACCGGGGAGCTGTTTTTT.

This rearrangement joins TRBV19 to TRBJ2-3; D is undetermined. The V gene lost 1 base and the J gene lost 1 base, with 6 bases spanning the gap. This CDR3 comprises 14 residues. Per the germline V gene, CDR1 is LNHDA and CDR2 is SQIVND (reference sequence). The CDR3 protein is CASSIGAGTDTQYF. CDR3 DNA: TGTGCCAGTAGTATAGGGGCCGGCACAGATACGCAGTATTTT.